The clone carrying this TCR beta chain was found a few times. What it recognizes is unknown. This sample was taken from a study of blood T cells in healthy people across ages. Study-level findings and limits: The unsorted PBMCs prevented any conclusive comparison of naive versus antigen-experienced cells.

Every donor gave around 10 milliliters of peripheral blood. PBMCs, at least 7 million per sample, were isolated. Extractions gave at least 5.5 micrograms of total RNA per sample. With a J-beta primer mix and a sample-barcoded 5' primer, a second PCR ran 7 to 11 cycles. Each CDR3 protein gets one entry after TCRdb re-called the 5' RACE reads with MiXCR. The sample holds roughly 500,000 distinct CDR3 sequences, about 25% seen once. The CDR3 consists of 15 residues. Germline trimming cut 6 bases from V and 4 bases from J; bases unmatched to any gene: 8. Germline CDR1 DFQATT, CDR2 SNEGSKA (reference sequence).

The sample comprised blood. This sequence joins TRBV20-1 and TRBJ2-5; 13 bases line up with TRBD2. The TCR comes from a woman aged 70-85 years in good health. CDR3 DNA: TGCAGTGCCCTCAGACTAGCGGGGGGAGGAGAGACCCAGTACTTC. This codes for CSALRLAGGGETQYF.